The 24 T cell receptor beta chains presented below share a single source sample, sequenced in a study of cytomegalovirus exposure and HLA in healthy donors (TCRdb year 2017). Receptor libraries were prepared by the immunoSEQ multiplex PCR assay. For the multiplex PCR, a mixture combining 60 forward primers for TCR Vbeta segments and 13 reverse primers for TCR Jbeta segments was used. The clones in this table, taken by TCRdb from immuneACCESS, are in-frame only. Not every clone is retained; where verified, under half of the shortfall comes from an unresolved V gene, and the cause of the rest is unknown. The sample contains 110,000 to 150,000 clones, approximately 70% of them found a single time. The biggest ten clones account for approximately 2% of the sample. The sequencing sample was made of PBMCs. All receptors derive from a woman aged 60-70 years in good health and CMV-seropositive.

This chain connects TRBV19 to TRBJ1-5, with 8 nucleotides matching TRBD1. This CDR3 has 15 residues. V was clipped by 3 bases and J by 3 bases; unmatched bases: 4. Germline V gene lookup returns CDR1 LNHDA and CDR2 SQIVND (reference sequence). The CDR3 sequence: CASSIWGQVNQPQHF. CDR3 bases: TGTGCCAGTAGTATTTGGGGACAGGTCAATCAGCCCCAGCATTTT.

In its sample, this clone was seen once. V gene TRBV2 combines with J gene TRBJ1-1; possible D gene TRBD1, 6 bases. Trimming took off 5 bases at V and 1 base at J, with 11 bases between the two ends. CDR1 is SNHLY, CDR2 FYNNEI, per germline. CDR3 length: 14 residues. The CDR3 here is CASSRDRPNTEAFF. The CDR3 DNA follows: TGTGCCAGCAGTCGCGACAGGCCGAACACTGAAGCTTTCTTT.

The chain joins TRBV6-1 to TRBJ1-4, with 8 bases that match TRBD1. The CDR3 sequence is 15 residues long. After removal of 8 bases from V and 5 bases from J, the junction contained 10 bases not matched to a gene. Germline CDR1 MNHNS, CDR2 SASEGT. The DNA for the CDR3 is TGTGCCAGCGGCCGGGACAGGTTCCTAAATGAAAAACTGTTTTTT. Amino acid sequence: CASGRDRFLNEKLFF.

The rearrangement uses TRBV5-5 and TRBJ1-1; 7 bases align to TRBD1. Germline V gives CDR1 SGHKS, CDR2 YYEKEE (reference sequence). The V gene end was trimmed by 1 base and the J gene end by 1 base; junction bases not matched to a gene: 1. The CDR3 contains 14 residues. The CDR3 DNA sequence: TGTGCCAGCAGCTTGTACAGGGGGAACACTGAAGCTTTCTTT. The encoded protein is CASSLYRGNTEAFF. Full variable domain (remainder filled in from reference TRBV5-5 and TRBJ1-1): DAGVTQSPTHLIKTRGQQVTLRCSPISGHKSVSWYQQVLGQGPQFIFQYYEKEERGRGNFPDRFSARQFPNYSSELNVNALLLGDSALYLCASSLYRGNTEAFFGQGTRLTVV.

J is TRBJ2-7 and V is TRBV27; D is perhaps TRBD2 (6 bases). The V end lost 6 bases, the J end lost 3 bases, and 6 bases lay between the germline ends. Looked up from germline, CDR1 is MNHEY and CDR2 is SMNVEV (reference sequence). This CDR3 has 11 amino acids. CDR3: CASRGLYEQYF. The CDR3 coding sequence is TGTGCCAGCAGGGGACTCTACGAGCAGTACTTC.

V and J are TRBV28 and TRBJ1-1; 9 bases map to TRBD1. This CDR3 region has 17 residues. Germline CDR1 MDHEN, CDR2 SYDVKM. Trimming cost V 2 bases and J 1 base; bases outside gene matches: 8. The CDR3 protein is CASSLKRQGEWNTEAFF. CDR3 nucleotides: TGTGCCAGCAGTTTAAAAAGACAGGGGGAGTGGAACACTGAAGCTTTCTTT.

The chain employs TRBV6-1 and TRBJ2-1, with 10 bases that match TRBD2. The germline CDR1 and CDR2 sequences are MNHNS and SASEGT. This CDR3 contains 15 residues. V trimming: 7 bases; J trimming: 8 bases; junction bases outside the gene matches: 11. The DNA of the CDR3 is TGTGCCAGCAAACCTAGCGGGAGTCTTTTGGATGAGCAGTTCTTC. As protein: CASKPSGSLLDEQFF.

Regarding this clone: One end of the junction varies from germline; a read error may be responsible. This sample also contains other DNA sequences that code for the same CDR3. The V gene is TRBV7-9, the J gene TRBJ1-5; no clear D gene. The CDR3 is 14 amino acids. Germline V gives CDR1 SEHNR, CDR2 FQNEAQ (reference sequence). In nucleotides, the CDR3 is TGTGCTAGCAGCTCGGCAGGAATCAATCAGCCCCAGCATTTT. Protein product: CASSSAGINQPQHF. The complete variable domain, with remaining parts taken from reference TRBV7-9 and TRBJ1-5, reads DTGVSQNPRHKITKRGQNVTFRCDPISEHNRLYWYRQTLGQGPEFLTYFQNEAQLEKSRLLSDRFSAERPKGSFSTLEIQRTEQGDSAMYLCASSSAGINQPQHFGDGTRLSIL.

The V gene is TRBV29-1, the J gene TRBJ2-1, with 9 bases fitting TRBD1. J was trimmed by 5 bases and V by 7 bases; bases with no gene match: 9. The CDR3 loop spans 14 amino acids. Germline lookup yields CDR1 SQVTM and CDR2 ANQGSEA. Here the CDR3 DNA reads TGCAGCGGCGGCCACAGGGGGCTAAACAATGAGCAGTTCTTC. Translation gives CSGGHRGLNNEQFF.

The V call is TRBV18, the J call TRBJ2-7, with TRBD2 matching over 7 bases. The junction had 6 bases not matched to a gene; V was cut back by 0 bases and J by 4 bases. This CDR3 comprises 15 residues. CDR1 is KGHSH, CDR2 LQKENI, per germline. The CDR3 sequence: CASSPPMGGGYEQYF. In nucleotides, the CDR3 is TGTGCCAGCTCACCACCGATGGGGGGGGGTTACGAGCAGTACTTC.

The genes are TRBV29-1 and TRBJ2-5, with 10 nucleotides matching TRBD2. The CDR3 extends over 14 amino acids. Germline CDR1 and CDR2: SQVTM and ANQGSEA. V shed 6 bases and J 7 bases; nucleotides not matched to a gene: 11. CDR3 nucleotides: TGCAGCGTCGCCGGGACTAGCGTTGGGGGGACCCAGTACTTC. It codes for CSVAGTSVGGTQYF.

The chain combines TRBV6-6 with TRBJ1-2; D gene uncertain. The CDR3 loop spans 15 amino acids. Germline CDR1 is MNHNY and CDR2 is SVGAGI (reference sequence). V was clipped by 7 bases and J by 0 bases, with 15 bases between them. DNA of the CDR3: TGTGCCAGCAAACAGTCCGGATCCTCTAACTATGGCTACACCTTC. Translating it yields CASKQSGSSNYGYTF.

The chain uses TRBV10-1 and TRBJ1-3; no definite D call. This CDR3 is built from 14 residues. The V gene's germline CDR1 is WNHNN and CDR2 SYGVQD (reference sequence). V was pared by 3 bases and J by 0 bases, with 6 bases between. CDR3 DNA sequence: TGCGCCAGCAGTGAACGGTACTCTGGAAACACCATATATTTT. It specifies CASSERYSGNTIYF.

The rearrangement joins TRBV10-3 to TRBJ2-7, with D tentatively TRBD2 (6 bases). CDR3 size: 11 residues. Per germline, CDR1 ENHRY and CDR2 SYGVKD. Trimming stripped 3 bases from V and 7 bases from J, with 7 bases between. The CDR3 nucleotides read TGTGCCATCAGTGACGCGGGGGAGCAGTACTTC. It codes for CAISDAGEQYF.

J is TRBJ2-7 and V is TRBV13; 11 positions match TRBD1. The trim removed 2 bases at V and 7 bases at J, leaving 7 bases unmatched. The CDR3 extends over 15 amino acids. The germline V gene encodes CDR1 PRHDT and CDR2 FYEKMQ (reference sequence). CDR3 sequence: CASSLRDRGRKEQYF. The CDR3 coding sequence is TGTGCCAGCAGCTTAAGGGACAGGGGGAGGAAGGAGCAGTACTTC.

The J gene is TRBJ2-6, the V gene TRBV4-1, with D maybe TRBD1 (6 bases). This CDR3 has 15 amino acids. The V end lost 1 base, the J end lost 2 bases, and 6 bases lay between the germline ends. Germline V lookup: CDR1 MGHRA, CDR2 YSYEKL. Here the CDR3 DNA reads TGCGCCAGCAGCCAAGGGGGGCCTGGGGCCAACGTCCTGACTTTC. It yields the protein CASSQGGPGANVLTF.

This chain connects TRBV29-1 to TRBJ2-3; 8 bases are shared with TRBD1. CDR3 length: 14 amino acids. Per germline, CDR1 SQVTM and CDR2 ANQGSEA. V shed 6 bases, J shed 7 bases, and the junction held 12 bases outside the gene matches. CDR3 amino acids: CSVDTGTGLNTQYF. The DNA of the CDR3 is TGCAGCGTAGATACCGGGACAGGACTTAATACGCAGTATTTT.

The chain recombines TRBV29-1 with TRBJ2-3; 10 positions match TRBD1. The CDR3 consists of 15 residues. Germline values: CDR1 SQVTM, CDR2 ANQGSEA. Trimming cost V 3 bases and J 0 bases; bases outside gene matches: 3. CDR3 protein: CSVDGQGVSTDTQYF. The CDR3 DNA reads TGCAGCGTTGACGGACAGGGGGTGAGCACAGATACGCAGTATTTT.

CDR3 DNA sequence: TGTGCCAGCAGTGAGCAGGGGTCTAGCACAGATACGCAGTATTTT. Translating it yields CASSEQGSSTDTQYF. The chain combines TRBV2 with TRBJ2-3; tentative D call: TRBD1 (6 bases). Per the germline V gene, CDR1 is SNHLY and CDR2 is FYNNEI. V shed 3 bases and J shed 0 bases, with 10 bases lying between them. The CDR3 is made up of 15 amino acids.

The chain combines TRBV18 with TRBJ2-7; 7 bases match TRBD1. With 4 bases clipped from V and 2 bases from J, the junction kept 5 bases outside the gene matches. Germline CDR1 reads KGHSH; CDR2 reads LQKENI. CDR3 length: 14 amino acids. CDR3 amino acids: CASSLGQATYEQYF. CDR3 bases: TGTGCCAGCTCACTAGGACAGGCCACCTACGAGCAGTACTTC.

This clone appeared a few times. CDR3 nucleotides: TGTGCCAGCAGCCAAGATGCTAGCTCATACAATGAGCAGTTCTTC. It encodes CASSQDASSYNEQFF. This rearrangement joins TRBV4-2 to TRBJ2-1, with D possibly TRBD2 on 5 matching bases. From germline, CDR1 is LGHNA and CDR2 YNFKEQ. The CDR3 runs to 15 residues. V lost 0 bases and J 4 bases, leaving 10 bases between the germline ends.

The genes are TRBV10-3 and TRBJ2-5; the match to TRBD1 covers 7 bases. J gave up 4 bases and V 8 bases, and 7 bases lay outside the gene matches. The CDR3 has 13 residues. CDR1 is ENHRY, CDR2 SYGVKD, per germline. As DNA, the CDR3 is TGTGCCATCCAGAACAGGGGAGCAGAGACCCAGTACTTC. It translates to CAIQNRGAETQYF.

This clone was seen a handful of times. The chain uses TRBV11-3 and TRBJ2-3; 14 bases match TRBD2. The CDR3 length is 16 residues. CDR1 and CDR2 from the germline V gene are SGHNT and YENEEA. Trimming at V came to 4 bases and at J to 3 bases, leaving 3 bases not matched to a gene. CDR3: CASSSRTSGRTDTQYF. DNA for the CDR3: TGTGCCAGCAGCTCCCGGACTAGCGGGAGGACAGATACGCAGTATTTT.

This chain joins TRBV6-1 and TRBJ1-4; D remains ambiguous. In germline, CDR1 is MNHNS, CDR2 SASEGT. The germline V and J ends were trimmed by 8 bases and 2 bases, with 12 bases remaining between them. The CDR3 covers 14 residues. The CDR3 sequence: CASSVSATNEKLFF. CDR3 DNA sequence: TGTGCCAGCTCCGTATCTGCGACTAATGAAAAACTGTTTTTT.